Each of the 25 T cell receptor beta chains below was sequenced from the same sample in a study of T cell changes during pregnancy in multiple sclerosis. Sequenced by immunoSEQ multiplex PCR; TCRdb stores in-frame clones only, minus some. The table has some 99,000 clones, approximately 93% seen once; the top ten hold 0.99%. The sequenced sample was peripheral blood, obtained after pregnancy. The receptors shown here come from a female donor with multiple sclerosis, enrolled in a pregnancy study.

This clone was detected a few times. The CDR3 DNA reads TGTGCCAGCAGCCGAGGTTCCGGGGAGCTGTTTTTT. Translated, it gives CASSRGSGELFF. The genes are TRBV6-6 and TRBJ2-2; D is uncertain. This CDR3 contains 12 residues. CDR1 and CDR2 from the germline V gene are MNHNY and SVGAGI (reference sequence). The V end lost 6 bases, the J end lost 6 bases, and 8 bases lay between the germline ends.

This clone was counted a single time. V is TRBV5-1 and J is TRBJ2-3, with a possible D match to TRBD2 (5 bases). V was trimmed by 2 bases and J by 4 bases, leaving 11 bases between them. Germline CDR1 reads SGHRS; CDR2 reads YFSETQ. This CDR3 comprises 14 residues. The CDR3 nucleotides are TGCGCCAGCAGCTTATGGCTAGCTGCAGATACGCAGTATTTT. Translation gives CASSLWLAADTQYF.

The chain links TRBV6-6 to TRBJ1-5; 8 nucleotides agree with TRBD1. The junction had 2 bases not matched to a gene; V was cut back by 6 bases and J by 4 bases. The CDR3 length is 13 residues. Germline V gene sequence: CDR1 MNHNY, CDR2 SVGAGI (reference sequence). CDR3 region: CASSTGGNQPQHF. In DNA, the CDR3 is TGTGCCAGCAGCACAGGGGGGAATCAGCCCCAGCATTTT.

This rearrangement joins TRBV5-1 to TRBJ2-7; D possibly corresponds to TRBD2 (6 bases). Germline assignment: CDR1 SGHRS and CDR2 YFSETQ. The V end was cut by 5 bases, the J end by 1 base, with 13 bases between. CDR3 length: 14 amino acids. CDR3 DNA: TGCGCCAGCAGTAAGCCGGGACTGTCCTACGAGCAGTACTTC. The encoded protein is CASSKPGLSYEQYF.

This clone is a singleton in its sample. This chain joins TRBV27 and TRBJ1-1, with 8 nucleotides matching TRBD1. The germline V gene has CDR1 MNHEY and CDR2 SMNVEV (reference sequence). The CDR3 runs to 13 residues. Trimming took 6 bases from V and 4 from J; bases not matched to a gene: 4. The CDR3 DNA follows: TGTGCCAGCAGGAGAACAGGGGGCACTGAAGCTTTCTTT. It yields the protein CASRRTGGTEAFF.

The chain has TRBV6-1 and TRBJ2-7; no firm D call. This CDR3 contains 12 residues. V was pared by 4 bases and J by 1 base, with 5 bases between. CDR1 and CDR2 from the germline V gene are MNHNS and SASEGT. In nucleotides, the CDR3 is TGTGCCAGCAGTGTACAGTCCTACGAGCAGTACTTC. This codes for CASSVQSYEQYF.

The chain carries TRBV5-1 and TRBJ2-7, with D hard to call. This CDR3 has 13 amino acids. The V gene's germline CDR1 is SGHRS and CDR2 YFSETQ. V dropped 2 bases and J dropped 8 bases, with 14 bases sitting between them. CDR3 sequence: CASSLVNLGQQYF. The CDR3 DNA reads TGCGCCAGCAGCTTAGTAAACCTGGGCCAGCAGTACTTC. Based on the CDR3 plus reference TRBV5-1 and TRBJ2-7, the full variable domain is KAGVTQTPRYLIKTRGQQVTLSCSPISGHRSVSWYQQTPGQGLQFLFEYFSETQRNKGNFPGRFSGRQFSNSRSEMNVSTLELGDSALYLCASSLVNLGQQYFGPGTRLTVT.

V gene TRBV19 combines with J gene TRBJ2-5, with 7 positions matching TRBD2. The V gene's germline CDR1 is LNHDA and CDR2 SQIVND (reference sequence). The junction had 8 bases not matched to a gene; V was cut back by 8 bases and J by 5 bases. The CDR3 spans 13 residues. The CDR3 bases are TGTGCCAGTGACGGCCCCGGGAGGGAGACCCAGTACTTC. This sequence encodes CASDGPGRETQYF.

This clone was observed once. DNA for the CDR3: TGTGCCAGCAGCCTACAGGGGGTAGGCACTGAAGCTTTCTTT. Amino acid sequence: CASSLQGVGTEAFF. The J gene is TRBJ1-1, the V gene TRBV7-9; 8 bases are a match to TRBD1. CDR1 and CDR2 (germline): SEHNR, FQNEAQ (reference sequence). The junction had 6 bases not matched to a gene; V was cut back by 5 bases and J by 4 bases. The CDR3 has 14 residues.

The chain employs TRBV5-1 and TRBJ2-2, with 8 bases lining up with TRBD1. Germline CDR1 is SGHRS and CDR2 is YFSETQ. The CDR3 consists of 16 residues. The V segment lost 2 bases and the J segment 7 bases; nucleotides outside the gene matches: 10. The CDR3 DNA is TGCGCCAGCAGCTTCAATCCGGGACAGGAGAGCGGGGAGCTGTTTTTT. As protein: CASSFNPGQESGELFF.

The chain couples TRBV6-5 to TRBJ2-5; the match to TRBD1 covers 9 bases. This CDR3 comprises 15 residues. Germline loops: CDR1 MNHEY, CDR2 SVGAGI. Trimming removed 6 bases from V and 5 bases from J; junction bases left unmatched: 10. As DNA, the CDR3 is TGTGCCAGCAGGTCCATACAGGGGGCCTTCGAGACCCAGTACTTC. It encodes CASRSIQGAFETQYF.

This clone showed up just once. The J gene is TRBJ2-1, the V gene TRBV14, with a weak D call TRBD2 (5 bases). Trimming pared 0 bases from V and 8 bases from J, leaving 14 bases between. The length of the CDR3 is 15 residues. CDR1 and CDR2 (germline): SGHDN, FVKESK. The CDR3 is CASSQDPGLLYEQFF. The CDR3 nucleotides are TGTGCCAGCAGCCAAGATCCAGGACTCCTCTATGAGCAGTTCTTC.

This clone was recorded only once. This sequence joins TRBV6-6 and TRBJ2-7; TRBD1 matches 9 bases. J lost 6 bases, V lost 2 bases, and 5 bases had no gene match. The germline gives CDR1 MNHNY, CDR2 SVGAGI (reference sequence). This CDR3 has 14 amino acids. CDR3 sequence: CASSYRGQGFEQYF. The CDR3 region has the DNA TGTGCCAGCAGTTACAGGGGACAGGGTTTCGAGCAGTACTTC.

The count of this clone is one. CDR3 residues: CASSSLPGQGTGELFF. CDR3 DNA sequence: TGTGCCAGCAGCTCATTACCGGGACAGGGAACCGGGGAGCTGTTTTTT. This sequence joins TRBV28 and TRBJ2-2, with TRBD1 matching over 9 bases. The V and J ends lost 6 bases and 5 bases, in that order; junction bases with no gene match: 10. The V gene's germline CDR1 is MDHEN and CDR2 SYDVKM. The CDR3 sequence is 16 residues long.

This chain joins TRBV7-8 and TRBJ1-1; 7 bases match TRBD1. The CDR3 has 16 residues. In germline, CDR1 is SGHVS, CDR2 FQNEAQ. Unmatched junction bases numbered 9, after V lost 5 bases and J lost 0 bases. CDR3 bases: TGTGCCAGCAGCCAAACGAGGGGACAGTTGAACACTGAAGCTTTCTTT. Amino acids: CASSQTRGQLNTEAFF.

The rearrangement joins TRBV6-1 to TRBJ2-1; perhaps TRBD2 as D (6 bases). The CDR3 totals 13 residues. Germline values: CDR1 MNHNS, CDR2 SASEGT. Trimming cost V 11 bases and J 4 bases, with 15 bases left between them. CDR3 DNA: TGTGCCTGCCGCCCGGGACTTTACAATGAGCAGTTCTTC. This gives the protein CACRPGLYNEQFF.

The chain has TRBV6-1 and TRBJ1-3; 7 bases align to TRBD1. Germline V CDR1 and CDR2: MNHNS, SASEGT. The length of the CDR3 is 17 residues. V lost 4 bases to trimming and J lost 0 bases; unmatched junction nucleotides: 9. CDR3 bases: TGTGCCAGCAGTGCATCTGGGACAGTTTACTCTGGAAACACCATATATTTT. This sequence encodes CASSASGTVYSGNTIYF.

This chain joins TRBV20-1 and TRBJ2-7; D is unresolved. V was trimmed by 5 bases and J by 3 bases, leaving 5 bases between them. Germline assignment: CDR1 DFQATT and CDR2 SNEGSKA (reference sequence). The CDR3 loop spans 10 amino acids. The CDR3, as DNA: TGCAGTGCTGCTAGCTACGAGCAGTACTTC. Its protein product is CSAASYEQYF.

This chain joins TRBV5-8 and TRBJ2-2, with D possibly being TRBD1 (6 bases). Trimming took off 4 bases at V and 6 bases at J, with 16 bases between the two ends. Looked up from germline, CDR1 is SGHTS and CDR2 is YDEGEE. The CDR3 consists of 15 residues. The CDR3 protein is CASSRGWGRAGELFF. The CDR3 DNA is TGTGCCAGCAGCCGTGGCTGGGGGCGGGCCGGGGAGCTGTTTTTT.

In nucleotides, the CDR3 is TGCGCCAGCAGCTTGGCGGGACTCCGGCTAGCCAAAAACATTCAGTACTTC. Translated, it gives CASSLAGLRLAKNIQYF. This chain links TRBV5-1 with TRBJ2-4; D is possibly TRBD2 (6 bases). V lost 0 bases to trimming and J lost 0 bases, with 13 bases between them. The CDR3 spans 17 residues. Germline lookup yields CDR1 SGHRS and CDR2 YFSETQ.

The chain uses TRBV25-1 and TRBJ1-4; D perhaps matches TRBD1 (5 bases). Between the trimmed V and J ends, which lost 4 bases and 13 bases, there was a span of 16 bases. Germline CDR1 MGHDK, CDR2 SYGVNS. There are 13 residues in the CDR3. This chain's CDR3 is CASSGWDGALLFF. The DNA of the CDR3 is TGTGCCAGCAGTGGTTGGGATGGGGCCTTACTGTTTTTT.

The chain couples TRBV23-1 to TRBJ1-1; 10 nucleotides match TRBD1. TRBV23-1 is identified as an open reading frame with a role that is uncertain. Unmatched junction bases numbered 16, after V lost 3 bases and J lost 3 bases. The CDR3 sequence is 19 residues long. The chain's CDR3 is CASSHPPIDRGRGYTEAFF. The DNA for the CDR3 is TGCGCCAGCAGTCATCCCCCCATTGACAGGGGGCGCGGGTACACTGAAGCTTTCTTT.

The chain combines TRBV30 with TRBJ2-1; no clear D. CDR3 length equals 13 residues. Germline values: CDR1 GTSNPN, CDR2 SVGIG (reference sequence). V gave up 5 bases and J gave up 6 bases, with 14 bases separating them. The CDR3 sequence: CAWAAVLSNEQFF. In DNA, the CDR3 is TGTGCCTGGGCCGCCGTACTTTCCAATGAGCAGTTCTTC.

The chain links TRBV19 to TRBJ1-2; D gene unclear. The germline gives CDR1 LNHDA, CDR2 SQIVND (reference sequence). The ends were cut back, 6 bases at V and 4 bases at J, with 15 bases in the middle. The CDR3 loop spans 14 amino acids. In DNA, the CDR3 is TGTGCCAGTAGGCAACAGTCCAGTTTCTATGGCTACACCTTC. Residues: CASRQQSSFYGYTF.

The chain joins TRBV25-1 to TRBJ1-2; weak D call: TRBD1 (6 bases). V dropped 1 base and J dropped 7 bases, with 13 bases sitting between them. From germline, CDR1 is MGHDK and CDR2 SYGVNS. There are 14 residues in the CDR3. The CDR3 reads CASSESTGMGGYTF. CDR3 coding DNA: TGTGCCAGCAGTGAATCCACAGGGATGGGTGGCTACACCTTC.